The 6 T cell receptor beta chains reported below all come from one sample, sequenced in a study of identical twins' blood T cells. Using its own MiXCR run on the 5' RACE reads, TCRdb lists one record per CDR3 protein. The data hold fewer than 450,000 distinct CDR3 sequences, with under 30% observed a single time. The sample taken for sequencing was PBMCs. These TCRs come from a woman between 18 and 49 years old in good health.

This clonotype was counted only a few times. V is TRBV5-1 and J is TRBJ1-4; possible D gene TRBD1, 5 bases. Trimming took 2 bases from V and 4 from J, leaving 9 bases between them. Germline V gene lookup returns CDR1 SGHRS and CDR2 YFSETQ. The CDR3 is made up of 14 amino acids. CDR3 sequence: CASSFGTDNEKLFF. CDR3 nucleotide sequence: TGCGCCAGCAGCTTTGGGACGGATAATGAAAAACTGTTTTTT.

The sample holds a few counts of this clonotype. The chain joins TRBV20-1 to TRBJ2-3; 13 bases align to TRBD2. The CDR3 is 15 residues long. Germline CDR1 and CDR2: DFQATT and SNEGSKA (reference sequence). Trimming removed 4 bases from V and 3 bases from J; junction bases left unmatched: 4. CDR3 bases: TGCAGTGCTACCCCACTAGCGGGGGGGACAGATACGCAGTATTTT. Translated, it gives CSATPLAGGTDTQYF.

The chain is built from TRBV7-9 and TRBJ1-2; D unclear. Trimming took 1 base from V and 4 from J, leaving 10 bases between them. CDR1 and CDR2 (germline): SEHNR, FQNEAQ (reference sequence). The CDR3 is made up of 14 amino acids. Here the CDR3 DNA reads TGTGCCAGCAGCTTAGAGGGTGGCTCCTATGGCTACACCTTC. The encoded protein is CASSLEGGSYGYTF. The whole variable domain, filled in from reference TRBV7-9 and TRBJ1-2, reads DTGVSQNPRHKITKRGQNVTFRCDPISEHNRLYWYRQTLGQGPEFLTYFQNEAQLEKSRLLSDRFSAERPKGSFSTLEIQRTEQGDSAMYLCASSLEGGSYGYTFGSGTRLTVV.

This clonotype has only a few counts. The rearrangement joins TRBV19 to TRBJ1-5; D unclear. The CDR3 loop spans 13 amino acids. CDR1 and CDR2 (germline): LNHDA, SQIVND (reference sequence). V lost 0 bases, J lost 4 bases, and 4 bases lay in between. The CDR3 protein is CASSIEGNQPQHF. CDR3 bases: TGTGCCAGTAGTATAGAGGGGAATCAGCCCCAGCATTTT.

This chain joins TRBV20-1 and TRBJ2-7; maybe TRBD2 (5 bases). V was trimmed by 0 bases and J by 5 bases, leaving 20 bases between them. The CDR3 is 16 amino acids. Germline CDR1 DFQATT, CDR2 SNEGSKA (reference sequence). The CDR3 reads CSARDRGRGNRDEQYF. In DNA, the CDR3 is TGCAGTGCTAGAGATAGAGGACGGGGAAACCGCGACGAGCAGTACTTC.

The chain employs TRBV11-3 and TRBJ2-1; D is perhaps TRBD2 (6 bases). CDR3 length equals 15 residues. Germline CDR1 and CDR2: SGHNT and YENEEA. The V end was cut by 2 bases, the J end by 1 base, with 9 bases between. The chain's CDR3 is CASSLRAGSYNEQFF. In DNA form, the CDR3 reads TGTGCCAGCAGCTTAAGAGCGGGTTCCTACAATGAGCAGTTCTTC.